The 21 T cell receptor beta chains presented below share a single source sample, sequenced in a study of T cell repertoires in cytomegalovirus infection. MiXCR, run by TCRdb on the reads, gives a single entry per CDR3 protein. This sample has 680,000 or so distinct CDR3 sequences; 35% to 45% occur once, and the top ten carry more than 2.5%. Sequenced: PBMCs. These receptors were taken from a human donor in good health (CMV status not recorded). Some clones in this sample may be carry-over from other donors' samples.

This clonotype has only a few counts. The chain uses TRBV20-1 and TRBJ2-5; maybe TRBD1 (6 bases). V was cut by 5 bases and J by 4 bases, with 20 bases left in between. This CDR3 is 15 amino acids long. The V gene's germline CDR1 is DFQATT and CDR2 SNEGSKA (reference sequence). The CDR3 DNA reads as TGCAGTGCTCCGAAAGGGGGACGGGACGGAGAGACCCAGTACTTC. Protein product: CSAPKGGRDGETQYF.

Only a few counts were recorded for this clonotype. This chain connects TRBV28 to TRBJ2-5; 10 nucleotides line up with TRBD2. This CDR3 comprises 14 residues. The ends lost 4 bases at V and 5 bases at J; junction bases unmatched: 4. The germline V gene encodes CDR1 MDHEN and CDR2 SYDVKM. CDR3 amino acids: CASSSSSGSETQYF. CDR3 DNA sequence: TGTGCCAGCAGTTCCTCTAGCGGGAGCGAGACCCAGTACTTC.

Only a few counts were recorded for this clonotype. This chain connects TRBV18 to TRBJ2-5; D gene ambiguous. V shed 4 bases and J shed 0 bases, with 6 bases lying between them. Germline CDR1 is KGHSH and CDR2 is LQKENI. The CDR3 has 13 amino acids. Here the CDR3 DNA reads TGTGCCAGCTCACACCGGGACCAAGAGACCCAGTACTTC. This translates into CASSHRDQETQYF.

This clonotype was counted only a few times. The chain links TRBV10-3 to TRBJ1-5, with D unclear. The CDR3 is 12 amino acids. CDR1 and CDR2 (germline): ENHRY, SYGVKD. Trimming removed 4 bases at V and 6 bases at J, with 7 bases between. DNA of the CDR3: TGTGCCATCAGTGGGGGTGTTCAGCCCCAGCATTTT. It codes for CAISGGVQPQHF.

V gene TRBV12-3 or TRBV12-4 combines with J gene TRBJ1-1; the D gene is possibly TRBD1 (6 bases). The CDR3 length is 12 residues. V was cut by 5 bases and J by 11 bases, with 15 bases left in between. The CDR3 region is CASSEGQGSAFF. In DNA form, the CDR3 reads TGTGCCAGCAGTGAGGGGCAGGGGTCGGCTTTCTTT.

The chain is built from TRBV6-2 or TRBV6-3 and TRBJ2-1; D ambiguous. Germline V gives CDR1 MNHEY, CDR2 SVGEGT. The CDR3 is 13 amino acids. V lost 2 bases, J lost 4 bases, and 6 bases lay in between. The CDR3 loop is CASSYAQYNEQFF. CDR3 nucleotide sequence: TGTGCCAGCAGTTACGCACAGTACAATGAGCAGTTCTTC.

The table lists this clonotype with a few counts. V gene TRBV2 combines with J gene TRBJ2-2; TRBD1 aligns across 7 bases. This CDR3 is 16 amino acids long. After removal of 5 bases from V and 5 bases from J, the junction contained 11 bases not matched to a gene. From germline, CDR1 is SNHLY and CDR2 FYNNEI. The CDR3 is CASSITTGKGTGELFF. DNA for the CDR3: TGTGCCAGCAGTATCACGACAGGGAAGGGGACCGGGGAGCTGTTTTTT.

This clonotype was found a few times. This chain connects TRBV12-5 to TRBJ2-2; D is unresolved. Germline values: CDR1 LGHNT, CDR2 FRNRAP. The CDR3 is 12 residues long. Trimming took off 3 bases at V and 6 bases at J, with 5 bases between the two ends. The CDR3 nucleotides read TGTGCTAGTGGTTTCTCCCCCGGGGAGCTGTTTTTT. Amino acids: CASGFSPGELFF.

This clonotype was seen more than once but under ten times. The chain couples TRBV5-1 to TRBJ2-3; no clear D gene. Deletions cut 2 bases from V and 1 base from J, with 8 bases between. This CDR3 contains 14 residues. Germline CDR1 reads SGHRS; CDR2 reads YFSETQ. The CDR3 DNA is TGCGCCAGCAGCTTTCGACTGGGCACAGATACGCAGTATTTT. It encodes CASSFRLGTDTQYF.

This clonotype was picked up a small number of times. V usage is TRBV2 and J usage is TRBJ2-1; the match to TRBD2 covers 7 bases. Germline loops: CDR1 SNHLY, CDR2 FYNNEI. The V and J ends lost 2 bases and 5 bases, in that order; junction bases with no gene match: 12. The CDR3 contains 17 residues. The chain's CDR3 is CASSESRKRGPHNEQFF. The CDR3 nucleotides read TGTGCCAGCAGTGAATCACGAAAGCGGGGTCCTCACAATGAGCAGTTCTTC.

V usage is TRBV2 and J usage is TRBJ1-1; no clear D. CDR1 is SNHLY and CDR2 is FYNNEI in the germline V gene. The CDR3 has 14 amino acids. The ends were cut back, 3 bases at V and 1 base at J, with 9 bases in the middle. The CDR3 nucleotides are TGTGCCAGCAGTGAGATCGGGAGGAACACTGAAGCTTTCTTT. Translated: CASSEIGRNTEAFF.

J is TRBJ1-4 and V is TRBV4-3; 11 nucleotides match TRBD1. V gave up 5 bases and J gave up 5 bases; unmatched junction bases: 7. Germline lookup yields CDR1 LGHNA and CDR2 YSLEER. This CDR3 contains 16 residues. The CDR3 bases are TGCGCCAGCAGCTCCAGGGACAGGGGGTCAAATGAAAAACTGTTTTTT. This encodes CASSSRDRGSNEKLFF.

This clonotype was observed many times. The chain joins TRBV7-9 to TRBJ2-7; D remains unclear. Germline V gene sequence: CDR1 SEHNR, CDR2 FQNEAQ (reference sequence). This CDR3 is built from 12 residues. V shed 5 bases and J shed 4 bases, with 9 bases lying between them. In DNA, the CDR3 is TGTGCCAGCAGCCCAAATCAATACGAGCAGTACTTC. This translates into CASSPNQYEQYF.

The chain links TRBV28 to TRBJ1-6; TRBD1 might be the D (6 bases). This CDR3 has 14 residues. V dropped 6 bases and J dropped 10 bases, with 16 bases sitting between them. CDR1 MDHEN and CDR2 SYDVKM come from the germline V gene. This CDR3 reads CASRGQAMGSPLHF. In DNA form, the CDR3 reads TGTGCCAGCAGGGGACAAGCGATGGGGTCACCCCTCCACTTT.

The CDR3 DNA is TGTGCCATCAGTGCAGGGACTAGCGGGACCGGGGAGCTGTTTTTT. Its translation: CAISAGTSGTGELFF. The rearrangement uses TRBV10-3 and TRBJ2-2; 12 bases agree with TRBD2. The CDR3 has 15 amino acids. V shed 4 bases, J shed 5 bases, and the junction held 2 bases outside the gene matches. The germline V gene encodes CDR1 ENHRY and CDR2 SYGVKD.

The chain carries TRBV6-2 or TRBV6-3 and TRBJ2-7; 9 bases line up with TRBD1. Germline CDR1 and CDR2: MNHEY and SVGEGT. This CDR3 has 17 residues. J gave up 2 bases and V 4 bases, and 12 bases lay outside the gene matches. The CDR3 region has the DNA TGTGCCAGCAGTTGGGGGACAGGGAGAGAGTGGGCCTACGAGCAGTACTTC. Its translation: CASSWGTGREWAYEQYF.

The chain combines TRBV12-3 or TRBV12-4 with TRBJ2-1; perhaps TRBD2 as D (5 bases). This CDR3 contains 15 residues. Trimming pared 1 base from V and 2 bases from J, leaving 9 bases between. The CDR3 bases are TGTGCCAGCAGTTTAGAGGGAGTACCCTACAATGAGCAGTTCTTC. It is translated as CASSLEGVPYNEQFF.

CDR3 nucleotide sequence: TGCAGTGCGGGGGACAGAGCGGGGGGCTACACCTTC. It is translated as CSAGDRAGGYTF. The gene calls are TRBV20-1 and TRBJ1-2; TRBD1 aligns across 7 bases. With 6 bases clipped from V and 8 bases from J, the junction kept 9 bases outside the gene matches. The germline CDR1 and CDR2 sequences are DFQATT and SNEGSKA (reference sequence). This CDR3 comprises 12 residues.

This clonotype turned up a few times. J is TRBJ1-1 and V is TRBV7-6; perhaps TRBD1 as D (6 bases). Germline CDR1 and CDR2: SGHVS and FNYEAQ. The CDR3 extends over 14 amino acids. The germline V and J ends were trimmed by 1 base and 8 bases, with 14 bases remaining between them. CDR3 coding DNA: TGTGCCAGCAGCTTAGAAACAGGGATGGAAGAAGCTTTCTTT. Amino acid sequence: CASSLETGMEEAFF.

This clonotype was observed a handful of times. The rearrangement joins TRBV28 to TRBJ1-5; possible D gene TRBD1, 5 bases. CDR3 length: 15 residues. CDR1 and CDR2 (germline): MDHEN, SYDVKM. Trimming left V 8 bases short and J 2 bases short, with 16 bases between. The CDR3 sequence: CASWNRNNGNQPQHF. CDR3 sequence (DNA): TGTGCCAGCTGGAACAGGAATAACGGCAATCAGCCCCAGCATTTT.

Only one count was recorded for this clonotype. This chain connects TRBV6-2 or TRBV6-3 to TRBJ2-2; D gene unclear. CDR3 size: 13 residues. Between the trimmed V and J ends, which lost 2 bases and 11 bases, there was a span of 12 bases. CDR1 is MNHEY, CDR2 SVGEGT, per germline. As DNA, the CDR3 is TGTGCCAGCAGTTACGGAAATATCGGAGAGCTGTTTTTT. As protein: CASSYGNIGELFF.